This entry is about one T cell receptor (beta chain). No antigen is known for it. The CDR3 is 13 amino acids. Per germline, CDR1 MNHEY and CDR2 SVGAGI. V was cut by 6 bases and J by 5 bases, with 10 bases left in between. Repertoires were generated with immunoSEQ multiplex PCR, while TCRdb's copy carries only in-frame clones and drops some. The data contain approximately 100,000 clones, less than 95% of them singletons. This sample was included in a study of T cell responses to AZD1222 COVID-19 vaccine. General study results and limits: Every sample of the repertoires postdated the peak T cell response. White British ancestry dominated among donors, who included more females, and clonal diversity was possibly underestimated. Targets within unmutated variant regions were reportedly found for nearly half of spike-specific TCRs.

The genes are TRBV6-5 and TRBJ2-2; D call uncertain. The sequence was obtained from an adult in good health. Sequenced material: peripheral blood, taken on day 0 of AZD1222 vaccination. The CDR3: CASSPPATGELFF. The CDR3 coding sequence is TGTGCCAGCAGCCCCCCAGCGACCGGGGAGCTGTTTTTT.